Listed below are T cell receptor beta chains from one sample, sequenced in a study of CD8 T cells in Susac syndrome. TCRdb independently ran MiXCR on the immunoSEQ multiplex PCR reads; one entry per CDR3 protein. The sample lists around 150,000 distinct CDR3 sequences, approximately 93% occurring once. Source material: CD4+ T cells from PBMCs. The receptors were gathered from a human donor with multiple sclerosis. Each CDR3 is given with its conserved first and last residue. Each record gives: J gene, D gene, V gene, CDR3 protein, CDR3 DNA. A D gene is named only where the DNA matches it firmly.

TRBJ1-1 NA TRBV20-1 CSARGGVMHTEAFF TGCAGTGCTAGAGGAGGGGTTATGCACACTGAAGCTTTCTTT
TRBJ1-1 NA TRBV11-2 CASRSLHGASNTEAFF TGTGCCAGCAGGTCCCTACACGGGGCATCGAACACTGAAGCTTTCTTT
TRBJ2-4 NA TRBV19 CASSIGGRYRGKNIQYF TGTGCCAGTAGTATTGGGGGACGTTATCGGGGCAAAAACATTCAGTACTTC
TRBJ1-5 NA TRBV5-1 CASSLVSGSNQPQHF TGCGCCAGCAGCTTGGTCAGCGGCAGCAATCAGCCCCAGCATTTT
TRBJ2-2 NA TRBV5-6 CASSLTRYTGELFF TGTGCCAGCAGCTTGACTAGATACACCGGGGAGCTGTTTTTT
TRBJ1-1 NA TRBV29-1 CSVSSRGFYNTEAFF TGCAGCGTCTCTAGCAGGGGATTTTACAACACTGAAGCTTTCTTT
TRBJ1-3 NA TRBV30 CAWSPPGNTIYF TGTGCCTGGAGTCCCCCCGGAAACACCATATATTTT
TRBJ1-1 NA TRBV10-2 CASSEGYAEAFF TGCGCCAGCAGTGAAGGGTATGCTGAAGCTTTCTTT
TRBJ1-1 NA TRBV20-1 CSARPLSGPNTEAFF TGCAGTGCTAGACCGCTTTCAGGGCCTAACACTGAAGCTTTCTTT
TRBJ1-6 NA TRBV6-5 CASRGLGSPLHF TGTGCCAGCAGGGGGCTCGGTTCACCCCTCCACTTT
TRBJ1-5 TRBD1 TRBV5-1 CASSLLGGTQPQHF TGCGCCAGCAGCTTGTTAGGGGGCACTCAGCCCCAGCATTTT